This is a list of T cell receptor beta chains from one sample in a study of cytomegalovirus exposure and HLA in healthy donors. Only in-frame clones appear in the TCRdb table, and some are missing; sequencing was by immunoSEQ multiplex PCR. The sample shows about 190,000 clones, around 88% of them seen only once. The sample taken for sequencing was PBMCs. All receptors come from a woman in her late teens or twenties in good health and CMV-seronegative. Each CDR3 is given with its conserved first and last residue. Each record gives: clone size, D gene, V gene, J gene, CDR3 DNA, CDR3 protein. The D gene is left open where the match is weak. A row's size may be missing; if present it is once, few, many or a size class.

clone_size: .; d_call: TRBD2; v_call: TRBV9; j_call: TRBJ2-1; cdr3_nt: TGTGCCAGCAGCGTAGCTACACTAGCGGGGGGGCACAATGAGCAGTTCTTC; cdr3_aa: CASSVATLAGGHNEQFF
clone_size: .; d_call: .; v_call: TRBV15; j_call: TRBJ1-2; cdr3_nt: TGTGCCACCAGCAGAGCTAACTTTAACTATGGCTACACCTTC; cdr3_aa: CATSRANFNYGYTF
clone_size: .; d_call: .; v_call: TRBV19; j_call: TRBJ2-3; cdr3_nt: TGTGCCAGTAGTCGACAGCCGCAGACAGATACGCAGTATTTT; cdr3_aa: CASSRQPQTDTQYF
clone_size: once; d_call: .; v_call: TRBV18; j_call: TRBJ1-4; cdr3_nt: TGTGCCAGCTCACAGGGGACTAATGAAAAACTGTTTTTT; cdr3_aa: CASSQGTNEKLFF
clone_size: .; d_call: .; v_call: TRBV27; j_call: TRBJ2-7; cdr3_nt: TGTGCCAGCAGTTACTCAGGCGAGCAGTACTTC; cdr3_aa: CASSYSGEQYF
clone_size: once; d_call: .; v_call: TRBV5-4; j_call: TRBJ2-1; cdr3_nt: TGTGCCAGCAGCTTGGGTCTAGTCTACAATGAGCAGTTCTTC; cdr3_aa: CASSLGLVYNEQFF
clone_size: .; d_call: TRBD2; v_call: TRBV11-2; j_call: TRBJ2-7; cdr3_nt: TGTGCCAGCAGCTCCCTTAGCGGGAGCCCTCTCTACGAGCAGTACTTC; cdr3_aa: CASSSLSGSPLYEQYF
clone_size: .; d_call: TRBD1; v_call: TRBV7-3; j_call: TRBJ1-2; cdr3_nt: TGTGCCAGCAGCTCGCAACCGGGACAGGGTTTTTTTGGCTACACCTTC; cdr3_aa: CASSSQPGQGFFGYTF
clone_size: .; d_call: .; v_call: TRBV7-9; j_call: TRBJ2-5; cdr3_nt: TGTGCCAGCAGCTTAGGGGTAGCGGAGGAGCAAGAGACCCAGTACTTC; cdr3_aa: CASSLGVAEEQETQYF
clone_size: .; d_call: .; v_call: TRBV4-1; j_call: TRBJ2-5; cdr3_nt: TGCGCCAGCAGCCCCCCGAGGTGGGAGACCCAGTACTTC; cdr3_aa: CASSPPRWETQYF
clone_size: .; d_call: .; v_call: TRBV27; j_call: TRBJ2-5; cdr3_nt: TGTGCCAGCAGTTCTCGGGAGACCCAGTACTTC; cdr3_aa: CASSSRETQYF
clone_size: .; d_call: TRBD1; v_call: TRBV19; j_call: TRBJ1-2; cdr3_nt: TGTGCGACAGACAGGGGCGGGTATGGCTACACCTTC; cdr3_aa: CATDRGGYGYTF
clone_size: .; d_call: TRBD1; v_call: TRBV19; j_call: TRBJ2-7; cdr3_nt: TGTGCCAGTAGTATATCAACAGGGGGCGGCTACGAGCAGTACTTC; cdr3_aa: CASSISTGGGYEQYF
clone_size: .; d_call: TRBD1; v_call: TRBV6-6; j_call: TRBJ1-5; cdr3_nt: TGTGCCAGCAGAGACGACAGGGGGCTTCGACAGCCCCAGCATTTT; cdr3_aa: CASRDDRGLRQPQHF
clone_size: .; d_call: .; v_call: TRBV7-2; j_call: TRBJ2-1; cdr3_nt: TGTGCCAGCAGCTTAGGAAGGGAGGTCCATGAGCAGTTCTTC; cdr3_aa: CASSLGREVHEQFF
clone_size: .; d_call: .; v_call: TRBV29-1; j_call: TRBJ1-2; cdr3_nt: TGCAGCGCCGACGGACAGCCCGGAGGCTACACCTTC; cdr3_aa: CSADGQPGGYTF
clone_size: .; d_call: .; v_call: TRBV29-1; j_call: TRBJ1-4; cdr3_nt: TGCAGCGTTCCAGGCTTCTCCGGTAATGAAAAACTGTTTTTT; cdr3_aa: CSVPGFSGNEKLFF
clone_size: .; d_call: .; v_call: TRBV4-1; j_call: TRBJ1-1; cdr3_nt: TGCGCCAGCACCCTAACAGTGAACACTGAAGCTTTCTTT; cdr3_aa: CASTLTVNTEAFF
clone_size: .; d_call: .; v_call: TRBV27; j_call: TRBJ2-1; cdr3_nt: TGTGCCAGCAGTATTACTAGCTCCTACAATGAGCAGTTCTTC; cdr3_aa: CASSITSSYNEQFF
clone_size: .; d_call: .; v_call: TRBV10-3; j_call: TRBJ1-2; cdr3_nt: TGTGCCATCAGTGAGGCCCGAGTGAACTATGGCTACACCTTC; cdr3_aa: CAISEARVNYGYTF
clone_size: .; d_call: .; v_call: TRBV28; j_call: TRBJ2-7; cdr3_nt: TGTGCCAGCAGTTCCCTCGCAGTGGAGCAGTACTTC; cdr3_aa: CASSSLAVEQYF
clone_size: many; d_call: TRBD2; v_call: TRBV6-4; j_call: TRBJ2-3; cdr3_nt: TGTGCCAGCAGTGACACATTTCCTAGCGGGGGAATTAATACGCAGTATTTT; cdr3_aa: CASSDTFPSGGINTQYF
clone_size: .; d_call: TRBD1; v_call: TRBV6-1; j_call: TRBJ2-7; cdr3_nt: TGTGCCAGCAGTGAATCGGACAGGGTATCGGTATACGAGCAGTACTTC; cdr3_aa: CASSESDRVSVYEQYF
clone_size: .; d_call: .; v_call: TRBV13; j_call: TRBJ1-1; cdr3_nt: TGTGCCGGAAGCAGCGTAGGCAACACTGAAGCTTTCTTT; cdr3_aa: CAGSSVGNTEAFF
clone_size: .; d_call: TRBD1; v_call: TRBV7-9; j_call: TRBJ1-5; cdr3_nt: TGTGCCAGCAGCTTACCGGGACAGGGTGGTGAGCCCCAGCATTTT; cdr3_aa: CASSLPGQGGEPQHF
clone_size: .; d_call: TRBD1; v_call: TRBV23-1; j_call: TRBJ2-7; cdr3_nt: TGCGCCAGCAGTCAACCCCCGGGACAGCGGTCCTACGAGCAGTACTTC; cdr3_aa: CASSQPPGQRSYEQYF
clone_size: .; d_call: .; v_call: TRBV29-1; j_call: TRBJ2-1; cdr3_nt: TGCAGCGTCCGGTTTAGTAGCGCCTATGAGCAGTTCTTC; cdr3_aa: CSVRFSSAYEQFF
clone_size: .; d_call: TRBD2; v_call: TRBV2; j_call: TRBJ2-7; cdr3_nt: TGTGCCAGCATCCCTAGCGGAGGGGCCGGGGAGCAGTACTTC; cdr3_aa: CASIPSGGAGEQYF
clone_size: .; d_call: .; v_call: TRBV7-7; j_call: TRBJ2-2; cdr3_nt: TGTGCCAGCAGCTTATCCCTTGGGACACACATAGGGGAGCTGTTTTTT; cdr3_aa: CASSLSLGTHIGELFF
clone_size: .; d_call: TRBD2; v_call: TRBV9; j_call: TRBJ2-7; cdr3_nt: TGTGCCAGCAGCGATAGACTAGCGGGCTACTTCTACGAGCAGTACTTC; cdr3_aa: CASSDRLAGYFYEQYF
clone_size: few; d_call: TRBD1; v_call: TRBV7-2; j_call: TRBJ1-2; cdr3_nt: TGTGCCAGCAGCTCACAGGGGGCTAACTATGGCTACACCTTC; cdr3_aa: CASSSQGANYGYTF
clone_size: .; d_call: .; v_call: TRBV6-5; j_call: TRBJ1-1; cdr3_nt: TGTGCCAGCAGTGACCCTCGGGGGGATGGGGCTTTCTTT; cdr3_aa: CASSDPRGDGAFF
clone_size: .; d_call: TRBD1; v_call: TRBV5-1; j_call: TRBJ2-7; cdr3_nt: TGCGCCAGCAGCCTGACCGTGGGACAGGGTAGATCCTACGAGCAGTACTTC; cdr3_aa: CASSLTVGQGRSYEQYF
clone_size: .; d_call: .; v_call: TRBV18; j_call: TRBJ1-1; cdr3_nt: TGTGCCAGCTCACCAATAGGGGGGGCGGGCACTGAAGCTTTCTTT; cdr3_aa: CASSPIGGAGTEAFF
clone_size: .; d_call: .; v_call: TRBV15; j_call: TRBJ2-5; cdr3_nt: TGTGCCACCAGCAGTGACCCTAGAGAGACCCAGTACTTC; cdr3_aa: CATSSDPRETQYF
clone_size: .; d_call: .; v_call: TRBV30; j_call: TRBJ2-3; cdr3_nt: TGTGCCTGGAGTGGAGCGACAGATACGCAGTATTTT; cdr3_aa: CAWSGATDTQYF
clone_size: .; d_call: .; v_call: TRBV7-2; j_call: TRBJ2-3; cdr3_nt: TGTGCCAGCAGCCCCGTGGATACGCAGTATTTT; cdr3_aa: CASSPVDTQYF
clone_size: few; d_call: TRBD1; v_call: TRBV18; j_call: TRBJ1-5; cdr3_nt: TGTGCCAGCTCACCACGACAGGGAATGCAGCCCCAGCATTTT; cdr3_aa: CASSPRQGMQPQHF
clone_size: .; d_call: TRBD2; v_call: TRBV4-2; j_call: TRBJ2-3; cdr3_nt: TGTGCCAGCAGCCAAGAACTAGCGGCAATTCCTGTACCGCAGTATTTT; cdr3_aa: CASSQELAAIPVPQYF
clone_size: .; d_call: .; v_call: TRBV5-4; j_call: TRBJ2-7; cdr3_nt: TGTGCCAGCAGCTTGGTAGGGAAGGGGTACGAGCAGTACTTC; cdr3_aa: CASSLVGKGYEQYF
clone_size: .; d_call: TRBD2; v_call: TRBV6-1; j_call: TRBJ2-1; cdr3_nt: TGTGCCAGCAGTAAAGGACTAGCGGGAGACCCCATCAATGAGCAGTTCTTC; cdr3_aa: CASSKGLAGDPINEQFF
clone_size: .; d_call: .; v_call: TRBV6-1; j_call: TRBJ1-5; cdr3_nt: TGTGCCAGCAGTGAAGCCCTAGGTTGGGTTATGCACGGAGGCCCCAATCAGCCCCAGCATTTT; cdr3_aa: CASSEALGWVMHGGPNQPQHF
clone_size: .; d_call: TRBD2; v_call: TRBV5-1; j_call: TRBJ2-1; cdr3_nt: TGCGCCAGCAGCCAGAGCGGGGTATCCTACAATGAGCAGTTCTTC; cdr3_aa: CASSQSGVSYNEQFF
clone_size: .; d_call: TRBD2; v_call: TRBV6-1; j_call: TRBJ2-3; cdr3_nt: TGTGCCAGCAGTGGGACTAGCGGGAGTTCTGATACGCAGTATTTT; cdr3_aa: CASSGTSGSSDTQYF
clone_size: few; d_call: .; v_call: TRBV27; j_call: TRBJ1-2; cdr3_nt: TGTGCCAGCCGACAGGCGCATGGCTACACCTTC; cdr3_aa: CASRQAHGYTF